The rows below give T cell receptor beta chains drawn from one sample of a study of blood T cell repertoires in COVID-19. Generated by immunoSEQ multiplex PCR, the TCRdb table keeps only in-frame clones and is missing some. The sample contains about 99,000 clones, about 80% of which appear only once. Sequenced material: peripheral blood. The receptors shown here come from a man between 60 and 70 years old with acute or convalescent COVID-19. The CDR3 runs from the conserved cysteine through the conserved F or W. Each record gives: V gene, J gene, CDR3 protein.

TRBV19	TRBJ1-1	CASSSGGGWNTEAFF
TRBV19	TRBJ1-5	CASSMTGAGGPQHF
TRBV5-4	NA	CASSLKGTISISYEQYF
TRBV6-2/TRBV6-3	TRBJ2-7	CASSPRRGPYEQYF
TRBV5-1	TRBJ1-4	CASSLARLDEKLFF
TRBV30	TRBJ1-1	CAWKGQANTEAFF
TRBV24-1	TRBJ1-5	CATSDSGQPQHF
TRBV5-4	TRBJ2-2	CASSLSRSLNTGELFF
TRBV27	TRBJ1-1	CASSFLGEYTEAFF
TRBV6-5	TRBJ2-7	CASSYSVGQLSYEQYF
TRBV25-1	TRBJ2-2	CASSASGLAGLGELFF
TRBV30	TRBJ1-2	CAWEDTTNYGYTF
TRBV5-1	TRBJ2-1	CASSLTLAGENEQFF
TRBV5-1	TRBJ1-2	CASSPGPGTGDGYTF
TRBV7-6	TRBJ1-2	CASSLGTGSNYGYTF
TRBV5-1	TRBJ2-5	CASSLEGQGVETQYF
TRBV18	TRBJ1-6	CASSPQSSYNSPLHF
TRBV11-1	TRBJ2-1	CASSFSGSSNEQFF
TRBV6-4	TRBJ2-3	CASSGAGTNTQYF
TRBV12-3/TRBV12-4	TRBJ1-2	CASSQQGSYGYTF
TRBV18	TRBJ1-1	CASSPEQGSYTEAFF
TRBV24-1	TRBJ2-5	CATSEPSGRETQYF
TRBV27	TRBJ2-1	CASSLIPSEGSEQFF
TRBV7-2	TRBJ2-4	CASVPSGGTKNIQYF
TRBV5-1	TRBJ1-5	CASSLGWGVDQPQHF
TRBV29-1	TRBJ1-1	CSVEIQGTEAFF
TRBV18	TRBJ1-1	CASSAGQGRNTEAFF
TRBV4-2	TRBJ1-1	CASSQASRGGEAFF
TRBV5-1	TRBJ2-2	CASSGDTFTGELFF
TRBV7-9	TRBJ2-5	CASSFMFGRGYQETQYF
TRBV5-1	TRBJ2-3	CASSPGLGTDTQYF
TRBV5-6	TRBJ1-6	CASSLEGSPLHF
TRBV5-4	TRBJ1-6	CASSPSGDPSHSPLHF
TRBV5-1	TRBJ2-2	CASSSTVRDRFGDTGELFF
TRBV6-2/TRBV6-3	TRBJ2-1	CASSFGTSPIFGNEQFF
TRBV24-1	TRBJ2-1	CATSDRGGSYNEQFF
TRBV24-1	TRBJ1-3	CATSPRNSGNTIYF
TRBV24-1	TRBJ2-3	CATSERRLAGGRTDTQYF
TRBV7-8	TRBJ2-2	CASSLYIAGELFF
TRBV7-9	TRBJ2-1	CASSPGTSGTEPNEQFF